Listed below are T cell receptor beta chains from one sample, sequenced in a study of shared clonotypes between healthy human individuals. Method: immunoSEQ multiplex PCR; TCRdb's copy keeps in-frame clones and lacks some. The sample gives about 1.5 million clones, roughly 97% of which show up once; over 1% is in the top ten. Material: naive CD4+ T cells sorted from blood. These receptors were taken from a man aged 25-40 years in good health. CDR3s include the opening cysteine and the closing phenylalanine or tryptophan. Each record gives: V gene, CDR3 protein.

>TRBV28
CASSVRQGAQPQHF
>TRBV9
CASSVIGQGAKQFF
>TRBV7-8
CASSPFVGRVTGNEQFF
>TRBV25-1
CASSGLSYEQYF
>TRBV11-2
CASSFRGLAGTSYEQYF
>TRBV5-4
CASSLDPPSGRMRDTQYF
>TRBV15
CATSRSIAGGSQETQYF
>TRBV5-1
CASSHGTGGETQYF
>TRBV5-5
CASAAGSNEKLFF
>TRBV6-4
CASSATGTAGPQHF
>TRBV2
CASSGVQGNQPQHF
>TRBV27
CASSLSIRGAYEQYF
>TRBV18
CASSRRDRVEVEQFF
>TRBV9
CASSAGTSGRTDTQYF
>TRBV19
CASSIVGSGNEKLFF
>TRBV13
CASSLDPGLAAYEQYF
>TRBV5-1
CASSLPFAGGSLNEQFF
>TRBV6-1
CASSFLQLGETQYF
>TRBV7-2
CASSLRGGLYEQYF
>TRBV18
CASSPQGVLSNQPQHF
>TRBV10-2
CASSVFAVPTDTQYF
>TRBV9
CASTRRGEGGTGELFF